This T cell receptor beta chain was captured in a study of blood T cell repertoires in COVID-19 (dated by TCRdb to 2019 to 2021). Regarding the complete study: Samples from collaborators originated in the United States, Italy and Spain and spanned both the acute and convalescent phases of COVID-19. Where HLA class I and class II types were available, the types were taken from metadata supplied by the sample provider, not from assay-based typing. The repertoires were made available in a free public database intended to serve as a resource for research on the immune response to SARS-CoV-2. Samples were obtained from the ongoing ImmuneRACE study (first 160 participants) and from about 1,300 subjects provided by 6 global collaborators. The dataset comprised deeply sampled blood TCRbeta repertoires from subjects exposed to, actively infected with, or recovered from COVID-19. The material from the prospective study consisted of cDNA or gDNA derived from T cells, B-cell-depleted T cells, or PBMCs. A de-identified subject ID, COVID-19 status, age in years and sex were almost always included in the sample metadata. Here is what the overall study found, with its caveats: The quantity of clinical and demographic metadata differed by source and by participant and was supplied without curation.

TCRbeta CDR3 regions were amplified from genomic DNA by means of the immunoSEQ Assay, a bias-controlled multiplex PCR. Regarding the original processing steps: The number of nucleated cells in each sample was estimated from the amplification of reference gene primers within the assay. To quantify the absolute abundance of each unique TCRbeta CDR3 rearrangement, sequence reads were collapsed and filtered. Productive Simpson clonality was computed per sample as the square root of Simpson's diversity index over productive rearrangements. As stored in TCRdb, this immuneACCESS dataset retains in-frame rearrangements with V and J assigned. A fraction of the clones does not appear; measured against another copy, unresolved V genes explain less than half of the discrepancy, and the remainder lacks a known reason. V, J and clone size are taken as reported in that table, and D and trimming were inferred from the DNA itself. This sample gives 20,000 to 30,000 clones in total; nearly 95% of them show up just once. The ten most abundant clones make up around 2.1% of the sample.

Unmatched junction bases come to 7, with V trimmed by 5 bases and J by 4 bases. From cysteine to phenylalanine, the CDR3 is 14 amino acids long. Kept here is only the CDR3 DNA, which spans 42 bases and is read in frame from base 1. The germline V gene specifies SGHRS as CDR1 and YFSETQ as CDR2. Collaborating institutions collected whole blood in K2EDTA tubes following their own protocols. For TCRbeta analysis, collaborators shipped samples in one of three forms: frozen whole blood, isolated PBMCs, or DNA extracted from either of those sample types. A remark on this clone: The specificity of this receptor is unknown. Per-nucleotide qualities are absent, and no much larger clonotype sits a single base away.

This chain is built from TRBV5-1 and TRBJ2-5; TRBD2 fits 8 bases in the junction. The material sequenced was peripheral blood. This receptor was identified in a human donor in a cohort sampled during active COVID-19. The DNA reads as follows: TGCGCCAGCAGACGGGGGAGCGGGAGAGAGACCCAGTACTTC. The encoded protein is CASRRGSGRETQYF.